The TCR beta chain described here comes from a study of molecular identifiers for immune sequencing clone quantification. The germline CDR1 and CDR2 sequences are WSHSY and SAAADI. The CDR3 is made up of 15 amino acids. Concerning this clonotype: Mismatch with germline at one junction end may stem from a read error.

MiXCR, run by TCRdb on the PCR reads, gives a single entry per CDR3 protein. The repertoire has about 640,000 distinct CDR3 sequences, about 20% of them found once; the top ten carry roughly 0.9%. Sequencing was performed on naive CD8+ T cells from blood, with Jurkat cell RNA spiked in. Described subset: FACS-sorted CD8+CD4-CCR7+CD45RA+ naive T cells. V gene TRBV10-2 combines with J gene TRBJ1-2; the match to TRBD1 covers 8 bases. This TCR derives from a human donor in good health. Some libraries in this study had Jurkat cell RNA spiked in. The CDR3 protein is CARSEVETGANGYTF. CDR3 nucleotides: TGCGCCAGGAGTGAGGTCGAGACAGGGGCGAATGGCTACACCTTC.